Each of the 21 T cell receptor beta chains below was sequenced from the same sample in a study of Ad26.COV2.S vaccination and SARS-CoV-2 variants. Some clones are missing from TCRdb's copy, which holds only in-frame ones; the method was immunoSEQ multiplex PCR. The top ten clones hold about 7.4% of a sample with 350,000 to 450,000 clones, under 90% of them seen once. As to treatment: some 19 received Ad26.COV2.S at low or high dose, single or two shots; about 5 received placebo; per-sample allocation not given. Collection of samples fell on day 63 after the first vaccine or placebo injection. The source was peripheral blood, collected in a trial of Ad26.COV2.S vaccine versus placebo. These receptors all stem from a person aged 18-65 years who received the Ad26.COV2.S COVID-19 vaccine or a placebo.

This clone showed up just a few times. The rearrangement links TRBV12-5 to TRBJ1-3; D is unresolved. Trimming shortened V by 5 bases and J by 2 bases, and 10 bases separated the two germline ends. Germline CDR1 is LGHNT and CDR2 is FRNRAP. The length of the CDR3 is 14 residues. Here the CDR3 reads CASGPPVAGNTIYF. Written as DNA, the CDR3 is TGTGCTAGTGGTCCCCCGGTTGCTGGAAACACCATATATTTT.

V and J are TRBV27 and TRBJ2-3, with 7 bases fitting TRBD2. J was trimmed by 2 bases and V by 1 base; bases with no gene match: 6. CDR3 size: 16 residues. Germline V gene lookup returns CDR1 MNHEY and CDR2 SMNVEV (reference sequence). CDR3: CASSLYEGGTTDTQYF. Written as DNA, the CDR3 is TGTGCCAGCAGTTTATATGAGGGAGGGACCACAGATACGCAGTATTTT.

The V call is TRBV3-1 (or the pseudogene TRBV3-2), the J call TRBJ1-1; no clear D gene. Germline V gene sequence: CDR1 LGHDT, CDR2 YNNKEL (reference sequence). The CDR3 sequence is 13 residues long. The V and J ends lost 4 bases and 3 bases respectively, with 9 bases between them. This CDR3 reads CASSRDPYTEAFF. In nucleotides, the CDR3 is TGTGCCAGCAGCCGAGACCCCTACACTGAAGCTTTCTTT.

The rearrangement links TRBV7-9 to TRBJ2-1, with a weak D call TRBD2 (6 bases). There are 13 residues in the CDR3. From germline, CDR1 is SEHNR and CDR2 FQNEAQ (reference sequence). Trimming stripped 3 bases from V and 8 bases from J, with 11 bases between. The DNA for the CDR3 is TGTGCCAGCAGCTTTGCTAGCGCGGATGAGCAGTTCTTC. Its translation is CASSFASADEQFF.

The chain links TRBV11-2 to TRBJ2-5; unclear D gene. The V end was cut by 5 bases, the J end by 1 base, with 8 bases between. There are 13 residues in the CDR3. Per germline, CDR1 SGHAT and CDR2 FQNNGV. The CDR3 spells CASSRATQETQYF. CDR3 in DNA: TGTGCCAGCAGCCGGGCAACCCAAGAGACCCAGTACTTC.

The chain uses TRBV5-5 and TRBJ2-4; D may be TRBD2 (6 bases). Per germline, CDR1 SGHKS and CDR2 YYEKEE (reference sequence). Trimming shortened V by 2 bases and J by 10 bases, and 19 bases separated the two germline ends. The CDR3 extends over 15 amino acids. CDR3 protein: CASSFSDRTTGIQYF. The CDR3 bases are TGTGCCAGCAGCTTTTCAGATCGGACTACCGGGATTCAGTACTTC.

This chain links TRBV2 with TRBJ2-1; D call uncertain. Germline V CDR1 and CDR2: SNHLY, FYNNEI. CDR3 length: 15 residues. V shed 4 bases and J shed 1 base, with 11 bases lying between them. CDR3 amino acids: CASSGRRRSYNEQFF. The DNA of the CDR3 is TGTGCCAGCAGTGGGCGGAGAAGGTCCTACAATGAGCAGTTCTTC. Using reference TRBV2 and TRBJ2-1 for the parts outside the CDR3, the full variable domain is EPEVTQTPSHQVTQMGQEVILRCVPISNHLYFYWYRQILGQKVEFLVSFYNNEISEKSEIFDDQFSVERPDGSNFTLKIRSTKLEDSAMYFCASSGRRRSYNEQFFGPGTRLTVL.

The V and J genes are TRBV10-3 and TRBJ1-1, with 9 bases aligning to TRBD1. V trimming: 6 bases; J trimming: 4 bases; junction bases outside the gene matches: 6. The CDR3 totals 14 residues. Looked up from germline, CDR1 is ENHRY and CDR2 is SYGVKD. CDR3 nucleotides: TGTGCCATCAGCGGGACAGGGCATAGCACTGAAGCTTTCTTT. Its protein product is CAISGTGHSTEAFF.

This chain connects TRBV3-1 (or the pseudogene TRBV3-2) to TRBJ1-2, with TRBD1 identical over 7 bases. Germline V gene lookup returns CDR1 LGHDT and CDR2 YNNKEL (reference sequence). After removal of 5 bases from V and 6 bases from J, the junction contained 12 bases not matched to a gene. This CDR3 has 15 amino acids. The CDR3 region is CASSVVPTGRNGYTF. CDR3 sequence (DNA): TGTGCCAGCAGCGTAGTACCGACAGGGCGTAATGGCTACACCTTC.

The V call is TRBV6-2 or TRBV6-3, the J call TRBJ1-1; TRBD1 matches at 7 bases. J gave up 1 base and V 6 bases, and 2 bases lay outside the gene matches. CDR3 size: 13 residues. CDR1 and CDR2 (germline): MNHEY, SVGEGT. The DNA for the CDR3 is TGTGCCAGCAGCCAGGGGGGGAACACTGAAGCTTTCTTT. The encoded protein is CASSQGGNTEAFF.

The J gene is TRBJ2-7, the V gene TRBV5-1, with D possibly TRBD2 on 6 matching bases. The ends were cut back, 0 bases at V and 4 bases at J, with 11 bases in the middle. The CDR3 consists of 14 residues. Germline assignment: CDR1 SGHRS and CDR2 YFSETQ. The CDR3 region is CASSLDAGFYEQYF. Here the CDR3 DNA reads TGCGCCAGCAGCTTGGACGCGGGGTTTTACGAGCAGTACTTC.

This clone showed up just a few times. The V gene is TRBV18, the J gene TRBJ1-1; TRBD1 aligns across 7 bases. The CDR3 is 15 residues long. Germline loops: CDR1 KGHSH, CDR2 LQKENI. Losses at the gene ends were 6 bases for V and 2 bases for J; bases not matched to a gene: 9. The CDR3 loop is CASSPGQRSNTEAFF. As DNA, the CDR3 is TGTGCCAGCTCCCCGGGACAGAGGTCAAACACTGAAGCTTTCTTT.

This clone was observed once. The rearrangement joins TRBV20-1 to TRBJ1-1; D gene uncertain. V was clipped by 5 bases and J by 3 bases, with 7 bases between them. The CDR3 length is 11 residues. CDR1 and CDR2 (germline): DFQATT, SNEGSKA (reference sequence). This CDR3 is CSAPLYTEAFF. The CDR3 DNA is TGCAGTGCTCCCCTTTACACTGAAGCTTTCTTT.

The genes are TRBV4-3 and TRBJ2-1; tentatively, D is TRBD1 (5 bases). The ends were cut back, 6 bases at V and 1 base at J, with 10 bases in the middle. Looked up from germline, CDR1 is LGHNA and CDR2 is YSLEER. The CDR3 is 14 residues long. CDR3 in amino acids: CASRETVSYNEQFF. The CDR3 bases are TGCGCCAGCAGGGAGACAGTTTCCTACAATGAGCAGTTCTTC.

As concerns this clone: This sample also contains other DNA sequences that code for the same CDR3. The chain couples TRBV7-2 to TRBJ2-1, with 10 bases that match TRBD2. The V gene's germline CDR1 is SGHTA and CDR2 FQGNSA. This CDR3 contains 15 residues. V shed 3 bases and J 2 bases; nucleotides not matched to a gene: 1. The CDR3 coding sequence is TGTGCCAGCAGCTTCAGCGGGGGGGCCTACAATGAGCAGTTCTTC. Its protein product is CASSFSGGAYNEQFF.

This clone was counted between two and nine times. CDR3 DNA: TGTGCTAGTGGCCCCGAGGACAGCCGTAACTATGGCTACACCTTC. It specifies CASGPEDSRNYGYTF. This chain uses TRBV12-5 with TRBJ1-2; TRBD1 might be the D (6 bases). The CDR3 has 15 residues. The V and J ends lost 6 bases and 1 base respectively, with 15 bases between them. Germline CDR1 and CDR2: LGHNT and FRNRAP.

V gene TRBV27 combines with J gene TRBJ2-5; D call uncertain. The germline V gene encodes CDR1 MNHEY and CDR2 SMNVEV (reference sequence). CDR3 size: 13 residues. V gave up 4 bases and J gave up 5 bases, with 11 bases separating them. The CDR3 DNA reads as TGTGCCAGCAGTTCCTATAGGTGGGAGACCCAGTACTTC. This translates into CASSSYRWETQYF.

CDR3 protein: CASSVVSGPPEDTQYF. The CDR3 DNA reads as TGTGCCAGCAGCGTAGTAAGCGGGCCCCCGGAGGATACGCAGTATTTT. The gene calls are TRBV9 and TRBJ2-3, with D perhaps TRBD2 (6 bases). The CDR3 runs 16 residues. Trimming pared 0 bases from V and 6 bases from J, leaving 17 bases between. Germline V gene lookup returns CDR1 SGDLS and CDR2 YYNGEE.

This clone was seen just once. The chain uses TRBV14 and TRBJ2-5; D unresolved. V shed 3 bases and J shed 1 base, with 15 bases lying between them. CDR3 length equals 16 residues. Germline V gives CDR1 SGHDN, CDR2 FVKESK. The CDR3 loop is CASSQGSVPTQETQYF. The CDR3 DNA sequence: TGTGCCAGCAGCCAGGGGTCGGTCCCTACCCAAGAGACCCAGTACTTC.

CDR3 residues: CAWSAFETSGFQQYF. CDR3 coding DNA: TGTGCCTGGAGCGCCTTCGAGACTAGCGGGTTCCAGCAGTACTTC. The chain uses TRBV30 and TRBJ2-7; 10 nucleotides align to TRBD2. The CDR3 is made up of 15 amino acids. Germline V lookup: CDR1 GTSNPN, CDR2 SVGIG (reference sequence). Trimming took 3 bases from V and 8 from J; bases not matched to a gene: 13.

This chain connects TRBV28 to TRBJ2-3; 13 positions agree with TRBD2. Unmatched junction bases numbered 8, after V lost 8 bases and J lost 6 bases. The CDR3 runs 15 residues. Germline-derived CDR1 and CDR2 are MDHEN and SYDVKM. In DNA form, the CDR3 reads TGTGCCAGCCGTCGGACTAGCGGGAGACGGGATACGCAGTATTTT. The encoded protein is CASRRTSGRRDTQYF.